What follows is one T cell receptor beta chain and its context. The antigen is unknown. The assay was immunoSEQ multiplex PCR, and TCRdb's table has in-frame clones only and misses some. The repertoire includes 120,000 to 150,000 clones, 75% to 95% of them detected once, and 2.5% to 3% sits in the top ten. The data stem from a study of T cell responses to AZD1222 COVID-19 vaccine. Study-level results: The study identified only 6 or 7 AZD1222 recipients as seropositive at baseline. Donors were mostly white British, more females; clonal diversity possibly underestimated. Nearly half of unique spike-specific TCRs reportedly avoided B.1.351 and B.1.1.7 mutated regions.

The sequencing used peripheral blood, collected on day 0 of MenACWY control vaccination. This TCR came from an adult in good health.

CDR3 sequence reads: CAWSRLAGADEQFF. The CDR3 nucleotides read TGTGCCTGGAGTAGACTAGCGGGAGCCGATGAGCAGTTCTTC. The rearrangement links TRBV30 to TRBJ2-1; 12 bases align to TRBD2. Germline trimming cut 2 bases from V and 8 bases from J; bases unmatched to any gene: 4. The CDR3 covers 14 residues. Germline CDR1 GTSNPN, CDR2 SVGIG (reference sequence).